Following are 30 T cell receptor beta chains from one sample sequenced in a study of vaccination and CD4 T cells after COVID-19. These receptors have no identified antigens. Treatment meaning: roughly 10-day PBMC culture with coronavirus spike peptide pools or control peptides (ViraFEST assay). Cultured CD4+ T cell DNA was sequenced using the Oncomine TCR Beta short-read assay. One entry per CDR3 protein results from TCRdb running MiXCR on the PCR reads. Counted here are some 5,300 distinct CDR3 sequences, 40% occurring once; the ten biggest clones make up approximately 35%. Sequenced material: CD4+ T cells from blood, cultured in vitro. The origin of the receptors is a human donor who had recovered from COVID-19.

Only one count was recorded for this clonotype. This chain links TRBV2 with TRBJ2-7; 7 bases align to TRBD1. In germline, CDR1 is SNHLY, CDR2 FYNNEI. V gave up 6 bases and J gave up 0 bases; unmatched junction bases: 5. This CDR3 spans 14 amino acids. DNA for the CDR3: TGTGCCAGCAGACCTACAGGGGACTCCTACGAGCAGTACTTC. Translation gives CASRPTGDSYEQYF.

V is TRBV6-1 and J is TRBJ2-7; TRBD1 aligns across 9 bases. This CDR3 has 17 amino acids. Unmatched junction bases numbered 13, after V lost 5 bases and J lost 2 bases. Germline V gives CDR1 MNHNS, CDR2 SASEGT. The CDR3 here is CASSLYLARDRAYEQYF. In DNA, the CDR3 is TGTGCCAGCAGTCTCTACCTCGCCCGGGACAGGGCCTACGAGCAGTACTTC.

This clonotype is labeled as large. This sequence joins TRBV12-3 or TRBV12-4 and TRBJ2-6; D unresolved. The CDR3 sequence is 13 residues long. Trimming cost V 7 bases and J 2 bases, with 6 bases left between them. This CDR3 reads CASIGAGANVLTF. CDR3 nucleotides: TGTGCCAGCATCGGCGCTGGGGCCAACGTCCTGACTTTC.

V and J are TRBV6-1 and TRBJ1-2, with D uncertain. This CDR3 is 13 amino acids long. Trimming shortened V by 5 bases and J by 0 bases, and 7 bases separated the two germline ends. Germline V gene lookup returns CDR1 MNHNS and CDR2 SASEGT. This CDR3 is CASSLITNYGYTF. CDR3 nucleotides: TGTGCCAGCAGTCTTATCACTAACTATGGCTACACCTTC.

The rearrangement joins TRBV7-2 to TRBJ1-2, with TRBD1 matching over 8 bases. Germline lookup yields CDR1 SGHTA and CDR2 FQGNSA. The length of the CDR3 is 15 residues. Unmatched junction bases numbered 8, after V lost 1 base and J lost 7 bases. The DNA for the CDR3 is TGTGCCAGCAGCTTAGATTGGCAGGGGGCGAGTGGCTACACCTTC. It yields the protein CASSLDWQGASGYTF.

The V and J genes are TRBV27 and TRBJ2-3, with D perhaps TRBD1 or TRBD2 (6 bases each). The CDR3 extends over 15 amino acids. The germline V and J ends were trimmed by 7 bases and 0 bases, with 14 bases remaining between them. The germline V gene has CDR1 MNHEY and CDR2 SMNVEV (reference sequence). This CDR3 is CASTKGGISTDTQYF. CDR3 bases: TGTGCCAGCACCAAAGGGGGGATTAGCACAGATACGCAGTATTTT.

Only a few counts were recorded for this clonotype. Written as DNA, the CDR3 is TGTGCCAGCAGCTTACGGGGGGGGGTTGGTGAGCAGTTCTTC. It codes for CASSLRGGVGEQFF. The chain uses TRBV7-3 and TRBJ2-1, with 8 nucleotides matching TRBD2. Unmatched junction bases numbered 6, after V lost 2 bases and J lost 9 bases. This CDR3 is built from 14 residues. CDR1 and CDR2 from the germline V gene are SGHTA and FQGTGA. The variable domain in full, completed from reference TRBV7-3 and TRBJ2-1, reads GAGVSQTPSNKVTEKGKYVELRCDPISGHTALYWYRQSLGQGPEFLIYFQGTGAADDSGLPNDRFFAVRPEGSVSTLKIQRTERGDSAVYLCASSLRGGVGEQFFGPGTRLTVL.

This clonotype was picked up a small number of times. This chain uses TRBV6-1 with TRBJ2-5, with TRBD2 as a possible D gene (5 bases). Germline V gene data show CDR1 as MNHNS and CDR2 as SASEGT. V lost 2 bases and J 9 bases, leaving 13 bases between the germline ends. The CDR3 covers 13 residues. CDR3 region: CASSENARRSQYF. CDR3 bases: TGTGCCAGCAGTGAAAATGCACGGAGGTCCCAGTACTTC.

V gene TRBV12-3 or TRBV12-4 combines with J gene TRBJ2-5; no definite D call. The length of the CDR3 is 15 residues. V was trimmed by 4 bases and J by 5 bases, leaving 17 bases between them. The CDR3, as DNA: TGTGCCAGCAGTTATTATAGCCTGGGTGGGGAGACCCAGTACTTC. Amino acid sequence: CASSYYSLGGETQYF.

The chain is built from TRBV5-4 and TRBJ2-3, with 8 bases aligning to TRBD2. This CDR3 contains 15 residues. The J segment lost 2 bases and the V segment lost 4 bases, leaving 6 bases of the junction unmatched. The V gene's germline CDR1 is SGHNT and CDR2 YYREEE (reference sequence). Here the CDR3 reads CASSPTSGPTDTQYF. The DNA for the CDR3 is TGTGCCAGCAGCCCAACTAGCGGCCCCACAGATACGCAGTATTTT.

V and J are TRBV24-1 and TRBJ2-1; TRBD2 aligns across 7 bases. The CDR3 has 17 amino acids. After removal of 3 bases from V and 7 bases from J, the junction contained 14 bases not matched to a gene. Germline values: CDR1 KGHDR, CDR2 SFDVKD. The CDR3 DNA follows: TGTGCCACCAGTGATCCTAGCGGAACCCGTAGACAGAATGAGCAGTTCTTC. Translating it yields CATSDPSGTRRQNEQFF.

The chain links TRBV24-1 to TRBJ1-5; 7 bases agree with TRBD1. The CDR3 has 15 residues. In germline, CDR1 is KGHDR, CDR2 SFDVKD. Trimming at V came to 6 bases and at J to 1 base, leaving 5 bases not matched to a gene. CDR3 nucleotides: TGTGCCACCAGTACGCCGGGACAGAGCAATCAGCCCCAGCATTTT. Translating it yields CATSTPGQSNQPQHF.

The rearrangement joins TRBV28 to TRBJ2-2; D might be TRBD1 (6 bases). The CDR3 sequence is 15 residues long. Deletions cut 4 bases from V and 4 bases from J, with 13 bases between. Germline loops: CDR1 MDHEN, CDR2 SYDVKM. Here the CDR3 reads CASSSPGHLTGELFF. CDR3 DNA sequence: TGTGCCAGCAGTTCTCCGGGACACCTCACCGGGGAGCTGTTTTTT.

A few counts support this clonotype. This rearrangement joins TRBV20-1 to TRBJ1-5; tentatively, D is TRBD1 (5 bases). Germline V gene data show CDR1 as DFQATT and CDR2 as SNEGSKA (reference sequence). With 3 bases removed from V and 0 bases from J, the gap between germline ends came to 12 bases. The CDR3 loop spans 15 amino acids. This chain's CDR3 is CSARGHTYSNQPQHF. CDR3 in DNA: TGCAGTGCTAGGGGGCACACTTATAGCAATCAGCCCCAGCATTTT.

The chain employs TRBV6-5 and TRBJ2-5; D call uncertain. The V gene's germline CDR1 is MNHEY and CDR2 SVGAGI. Deletions cut 0 bases from V and 3 bases from J, with 17 bases between. CDR3 length equals 17 residues. CDR3 in DNA: TGTGCCAGCAGTTACTCGAGCTTGGCAGGAGATAAAGAGACCCAGTACTTC. Protein sequence: CASSYSSLAGDKETQYF.

The chain couples TRBV6-5 to TRBJ1-1; the D gene is possibly TRBD1 (6 bases). The CDR3 has 16 amino acids. The V end lost 3 bases, the J end lost 2 bases, and 16 bases lay between the germline ends. Per the germline V gene, CDR1 is MNHEY and CDR2 is SVGAGI. The CDR3 region is CASSYISGGGNTEAFF. Here the CDR3 DNA reads TGTGCCAGCAGTTATATTTCGGGAGGGGGAAACACTGAAGCTTTCTTT.

This clonotype was seen just once. This chain joins TRBV20-1 and TRBJ1-5, with TRBD1 matching over 10 bases. CDR1 and CDR2 from the germline V gene are DFQATT and SNEGSKA (reference sequence). This CDR3 is built from 14 residues. V trimming: 3 bases; J trimming: 5 bases; junction bases outside the gene matches: 4. The DNA of the CDR3 is TGCAGTGCTAGCACGACAGGGGGCGATCAGCCCCAGCATTTT. Translated, it gives CSASTTGGDQPQHF.

This CDR3 reads CASTPRTSTDTQYF. The CDR3 DNA sequence: TGTGCCAGCACGCCGCGAACTAGCACAGATACGCAGTATTTT. V usage is TRBV2 and J usage is TRBJ2-3, with unresolved D. This CDR3 has 14 amino acids. V lost 7 bases and J 0 bases, leaving 11 bases between the germline ends. CDR1 and CDR2 (germline): SNHLY, FYNNEI.

The gene calls are TRBV6-4 and TRBJ1-6; a possible D gene is TRBD1 (5 bases). Trimming removed 5 bases at V and 7 bases at J, with 12 bases between. The CDR3 has 14 amino acids. Germline CDR1 is MRHNA and CDR2 is SNTAGT. The CDR3 region has the DNA TGTGCCAGCAGTTGGGGGGGGACGAATTCACCCCTCCACTTT. This gives the protein CASSWGGTNSPLHF.

V gene TRBV4-3 combines with J gene TRBJ2-1; TRBD2 is a possible D gene (6 bases). This CDR3 is 15 amino acids long. Trimming took 3 bases from V and 7 from J, leaving 16 bases between them. Germline assignment: CDR1 LGHNA and CDR2 YSLEER. CDR3 sequence (DNA): TGCGCCAGCAGCCAGGAACCCTGGGCGGGAAATGAGCAGTTCTTC. Its translation: CASSQEPWAGNEQFF.

This clonotype was counted a few times. This sequence joins TRBV20-1 and TRBJ1-1; no firm D call. The V gene lost 3 bases and the J gene lost 2 bases, with 16 bases spanning the gap. This CDR3 is built from 15 residues. Looked up from germline, CDR1 is DFQATT and CDR2 is SNEGSKA (reference sequence). This CDR3 reads CSASWPPGDNTEAFF. CDR3 DNA: TGCAGTGCTAGCTGGCCCCCCGGGGATAACACTGAAGCTTTCTTT.

In this sample, this clonotype turned up a few times. The chain carries TRBV6-4 and TRBJ1-1; 8 bases fit TRBD1. Germline CDR1 and CDR2: MRHNA and SNTAGT. With 0 bases clipped from V and 3 bases from J, the junction kept 3 bases outside the gene matches. The CDR3 length is 15 residues. The CDR3 here is CASSDSSGGYTEAFF. The CDR3 bases are TGTGCCAGCAGTGACTCATCAGGGGGCTACACTGAAGCTTTCTTT.

V gene TRBV5-8 combines with J gene TRBJ2-1, with D perhaps TRBD1 or TRBD2 (5 bases each). Germline V CDR1 and CDR2: SGHTS, YDEGEE. This CDR3 has 12 amino acids. V lost 4 bases, J lost 9 bases, and 11 bases lay in between. CDR3 in DNA: TGTGCCAGCAGCCGGGACCCCGCTGAGCAGTTCTTC. Protein product: CASSRDPAEQFF.

CDR3 region: CASSEAAGGTYEQYF. CDR3 coding DNA: TGTGCCAGCAGTGAAGCTGCAGGGGGGACCTACGAGCAGTACTTC. This chain connects TRBV6-1 to TRBJ2-7; D perhaps matches TRBD1 (7 bases). V dropped 0 bases and J dropped 2 bases, with 11 bases sitting between them. The CDR3 is 15 amino acids. From germline, CDR1 is MNHNS and CDR2 SASEGT.

This clonotype counts as medium-sized. J is TRBJ2-5 and V is TRBV20-1; D remains ambiguous. The germline gives CDR1 DFQATT, CDR2 SNEGSKA (reference sequence). The CDR3 length is 11 residues. V was clipped by 3 bases and J by 9 bases, with 11 bases between them. CDR3 loop: CSASLRKSQYF. CDR3 nucleotides: TGCAGTGCTAGCTTGCGTAAGTCCCAGTACTTC.

This clonotype appeared a few times. The chain carries TRBV15 and TRBJ1-5, with 7 bases matching TRBD1. V dropped 3 bases and J dropped 5; count of bases not matched to a gene: 10. This CDR3 is 16 amino acids long. CDR1 and CDR2 from the germline V gene are LNHNV and YYDKDF (reference sequence). The CDR3 DNA is TGTGCCACCAGCAGGCCACAGACAGGGCGTTATCAGCCCCAGCATTTT. Translation gives CATSRPQTGRYQPQHF.

By its share, this clonotype is medium-sized. V is TRBV10-3 and J is TRBJ2-1, with D possibly being TRBD1 (6 bases). This CDR3 spans 15 amino acids. In germline, CDR1 is ENHRY, CDR2 SYGVKD. V gave up 6 bases and J gave up 0 bases, with 12 bases separating them. CDR3 coding DNA: TGTGCCATCAGCGCACAGGGATTCTCCTACAATGAGCAGTTCTTC. Its translation: CAISAQGFSYNEQFF.

This clonotype was detected only a few times. The V and J genes are TRBV15 and TRBJ2-3; 8 nucleotides agree with TRBD2. This CDR3 comprises 15 residues. The V gene's germline CDR1 is LNHNV and CDR2 YYDKDF (reference sequence). The J segment lost 5 bases and the V segment lost 1 base, leaving 5 bases of the junction unmatched. The CDR3: CATSRVAGGGDTQYF. Written as DNA, the CDR3 is TGTGCCACCAGCAGAGTGGCGGGGGGAGGAGATACGCAGTATTTT.

The chain joins TRBV20-1 to TRBJ2-5; tentatively, D is TRBD2 (5 bases). With 0 bases removed from V and 2 bases from J, the gap between germline ends came to 16 bases. CDR1 is DFQATT, CDR2 SNEGSKA, per germline (reference sequence). The CDR3 sequence is 16 residues long. The CDR3 coding sequence is TGCAGTGCTAGAGATTCTAGCAAGCAGCGGCAAGAGACCCAGTACTTC. Protein sequence: CSARDSSKQRQETQYF.

This sequence joins TRBV6-1 and TRBJ2-3; unclear D gene. Germline V CDR1 and CDR2: MNHNS, SASEGT. The CDR3 sequence is 12 residues long. Trimming removed 8 bases at V and 2 bases at J, with 8 bases between. DNA for the CDR3: TGTGCCAGCCATTCTCACACAGATACGCAGTATTTT. This translates into CASHSHTDTQYF.